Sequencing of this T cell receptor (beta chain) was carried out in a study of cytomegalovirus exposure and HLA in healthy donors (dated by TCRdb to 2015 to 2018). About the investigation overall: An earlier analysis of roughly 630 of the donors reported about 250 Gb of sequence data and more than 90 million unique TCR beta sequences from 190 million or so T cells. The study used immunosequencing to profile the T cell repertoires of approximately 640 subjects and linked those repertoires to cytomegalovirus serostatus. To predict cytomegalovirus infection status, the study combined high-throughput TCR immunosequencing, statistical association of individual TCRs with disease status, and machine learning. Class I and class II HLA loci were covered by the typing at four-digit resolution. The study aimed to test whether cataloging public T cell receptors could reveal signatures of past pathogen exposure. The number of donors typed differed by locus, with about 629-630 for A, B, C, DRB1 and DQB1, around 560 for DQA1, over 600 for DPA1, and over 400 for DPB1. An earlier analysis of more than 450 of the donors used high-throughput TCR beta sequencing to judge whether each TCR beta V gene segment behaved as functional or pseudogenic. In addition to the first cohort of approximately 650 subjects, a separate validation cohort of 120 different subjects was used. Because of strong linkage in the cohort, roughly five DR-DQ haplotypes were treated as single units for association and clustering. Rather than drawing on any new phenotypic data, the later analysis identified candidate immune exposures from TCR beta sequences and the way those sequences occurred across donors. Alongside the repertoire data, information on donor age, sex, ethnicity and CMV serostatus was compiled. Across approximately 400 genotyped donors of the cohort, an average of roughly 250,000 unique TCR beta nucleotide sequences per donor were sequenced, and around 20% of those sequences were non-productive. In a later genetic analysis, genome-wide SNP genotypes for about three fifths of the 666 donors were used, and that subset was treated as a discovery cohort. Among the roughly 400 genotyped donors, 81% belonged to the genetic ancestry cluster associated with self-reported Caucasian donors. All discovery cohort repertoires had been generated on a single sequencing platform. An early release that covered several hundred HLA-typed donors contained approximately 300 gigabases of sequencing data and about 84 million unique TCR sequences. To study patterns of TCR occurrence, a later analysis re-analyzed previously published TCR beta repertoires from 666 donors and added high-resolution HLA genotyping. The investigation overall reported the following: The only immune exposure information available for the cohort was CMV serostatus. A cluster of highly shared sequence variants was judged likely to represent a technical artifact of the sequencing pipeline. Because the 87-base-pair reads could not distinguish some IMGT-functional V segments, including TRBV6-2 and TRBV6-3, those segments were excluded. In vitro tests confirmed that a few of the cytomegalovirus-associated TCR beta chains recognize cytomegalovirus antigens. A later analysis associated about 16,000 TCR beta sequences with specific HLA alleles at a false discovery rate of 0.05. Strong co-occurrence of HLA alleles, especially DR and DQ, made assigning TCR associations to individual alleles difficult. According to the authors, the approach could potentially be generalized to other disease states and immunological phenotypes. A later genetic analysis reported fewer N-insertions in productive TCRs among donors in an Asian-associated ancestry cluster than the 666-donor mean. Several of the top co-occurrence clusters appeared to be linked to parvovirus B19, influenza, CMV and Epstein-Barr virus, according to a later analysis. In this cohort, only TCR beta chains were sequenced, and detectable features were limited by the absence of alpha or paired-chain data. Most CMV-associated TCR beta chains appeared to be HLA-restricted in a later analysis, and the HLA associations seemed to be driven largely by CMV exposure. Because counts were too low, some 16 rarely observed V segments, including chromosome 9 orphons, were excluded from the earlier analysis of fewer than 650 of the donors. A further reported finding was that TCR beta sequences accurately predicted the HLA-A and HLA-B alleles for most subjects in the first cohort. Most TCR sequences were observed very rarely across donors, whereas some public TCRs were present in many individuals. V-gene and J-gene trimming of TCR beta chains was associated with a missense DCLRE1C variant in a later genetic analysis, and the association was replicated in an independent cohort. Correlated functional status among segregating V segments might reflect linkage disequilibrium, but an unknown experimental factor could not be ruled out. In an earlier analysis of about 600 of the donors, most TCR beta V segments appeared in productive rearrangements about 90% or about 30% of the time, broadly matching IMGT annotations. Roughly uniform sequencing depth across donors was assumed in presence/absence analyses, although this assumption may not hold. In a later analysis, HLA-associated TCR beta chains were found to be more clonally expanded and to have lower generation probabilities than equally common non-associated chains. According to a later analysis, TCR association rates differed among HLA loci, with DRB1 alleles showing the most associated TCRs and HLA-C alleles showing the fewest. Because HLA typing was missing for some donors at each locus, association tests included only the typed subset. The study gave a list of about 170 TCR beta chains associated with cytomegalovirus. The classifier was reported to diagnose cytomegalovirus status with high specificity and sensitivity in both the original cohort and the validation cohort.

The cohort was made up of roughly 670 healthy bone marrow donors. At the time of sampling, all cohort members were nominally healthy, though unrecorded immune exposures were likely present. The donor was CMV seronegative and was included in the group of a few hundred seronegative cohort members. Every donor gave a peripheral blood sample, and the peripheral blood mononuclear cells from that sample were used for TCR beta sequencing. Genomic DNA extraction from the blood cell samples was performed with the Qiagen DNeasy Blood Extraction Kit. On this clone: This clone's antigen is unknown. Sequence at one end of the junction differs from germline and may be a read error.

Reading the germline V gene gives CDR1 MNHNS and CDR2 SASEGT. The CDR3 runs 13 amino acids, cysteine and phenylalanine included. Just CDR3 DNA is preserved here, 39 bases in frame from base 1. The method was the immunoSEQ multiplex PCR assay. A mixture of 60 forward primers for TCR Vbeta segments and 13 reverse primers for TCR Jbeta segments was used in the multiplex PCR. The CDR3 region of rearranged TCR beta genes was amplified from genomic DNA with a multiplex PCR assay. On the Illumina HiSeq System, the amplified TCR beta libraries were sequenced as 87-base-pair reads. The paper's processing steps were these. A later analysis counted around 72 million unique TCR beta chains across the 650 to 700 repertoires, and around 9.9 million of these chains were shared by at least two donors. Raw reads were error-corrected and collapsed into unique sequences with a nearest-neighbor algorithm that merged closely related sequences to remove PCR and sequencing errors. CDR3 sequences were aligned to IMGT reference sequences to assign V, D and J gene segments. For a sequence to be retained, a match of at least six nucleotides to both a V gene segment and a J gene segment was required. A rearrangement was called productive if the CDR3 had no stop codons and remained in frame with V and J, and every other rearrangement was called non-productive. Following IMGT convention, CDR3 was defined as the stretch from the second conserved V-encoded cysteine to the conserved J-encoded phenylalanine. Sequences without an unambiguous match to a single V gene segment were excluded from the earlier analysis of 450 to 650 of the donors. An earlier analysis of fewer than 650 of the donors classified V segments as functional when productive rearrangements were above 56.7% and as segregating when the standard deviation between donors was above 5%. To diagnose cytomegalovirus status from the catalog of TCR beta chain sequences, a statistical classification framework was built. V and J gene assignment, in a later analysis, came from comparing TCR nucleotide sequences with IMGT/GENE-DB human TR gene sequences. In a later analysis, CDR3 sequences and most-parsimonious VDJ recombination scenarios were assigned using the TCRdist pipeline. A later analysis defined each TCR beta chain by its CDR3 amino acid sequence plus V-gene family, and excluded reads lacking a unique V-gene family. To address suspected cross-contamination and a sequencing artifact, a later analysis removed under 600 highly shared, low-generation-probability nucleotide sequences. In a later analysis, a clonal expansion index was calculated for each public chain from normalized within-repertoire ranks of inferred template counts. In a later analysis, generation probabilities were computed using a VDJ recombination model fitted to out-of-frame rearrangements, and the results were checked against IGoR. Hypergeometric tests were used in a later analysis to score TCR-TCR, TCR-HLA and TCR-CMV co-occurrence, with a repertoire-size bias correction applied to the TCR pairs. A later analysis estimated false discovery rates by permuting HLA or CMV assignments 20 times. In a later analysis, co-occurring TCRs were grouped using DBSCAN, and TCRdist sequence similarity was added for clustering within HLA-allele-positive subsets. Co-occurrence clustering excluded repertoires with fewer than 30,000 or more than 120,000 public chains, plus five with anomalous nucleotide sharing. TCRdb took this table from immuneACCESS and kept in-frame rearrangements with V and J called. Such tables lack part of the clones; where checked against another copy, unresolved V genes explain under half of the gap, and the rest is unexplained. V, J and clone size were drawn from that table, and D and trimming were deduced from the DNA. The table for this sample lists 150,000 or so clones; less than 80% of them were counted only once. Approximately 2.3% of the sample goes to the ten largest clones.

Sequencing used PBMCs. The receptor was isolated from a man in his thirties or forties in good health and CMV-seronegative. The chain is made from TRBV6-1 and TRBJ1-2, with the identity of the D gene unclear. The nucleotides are TGTGCCAGCAGTGAAGTACAGAGGGTTGGCTACCCCTTC. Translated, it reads CASSEVQRVGYPF.